Here is one T cell receptor beta chain with its context. Its target is not known. This entry comes from a study of glioma-infiltrating T cells. Findings of the study overall: Above-expected tissue-blood divergence occurred in all gliomas, most in low-grade ones. Tissue and blood shared very few CDR3 sequences.

Germline values: CDR1 MGHRA, CDR2 YSYEKL. V shed 0 bases and J 1 base; nucleotides not matched to a gene: 6. The CDR3 is 18 residues long. Using RNA template, CDR3s of TCR alpha and beta were amplified with iRepertoire arm-PCR. For one-step reverse transcription and amplification, 100-400 ng of tissue mRNA or PBMC total RNA was used. TCRdb analysed the multiplex PCR reads with MiXCR anew, one entry per CDR3 protein. The table lists 95,000 to 150,000 distinct CDR3 sequences, 23% of them singletons. The V gene is TRBV4-1, the J gene TRBJ2-5; TRBD2 aligns across 12 bases. Sequenced input: glioma tissue, nonneoplastic brain tissue, or PBMCs (not recorded which). This receptor was identified in a human donor with low-grade glioma or glioblastoma, undergoing nonglioma brain surgery, or in good health (not recorded which). The CDR3 sequence: CASSQDPWGLAGQETQYF. The CDR3 DNA is TGCGCCAGCAGCCAAGATCCGTGGGGACTAGCGGGCCAAGAGACCCAGTACTTC.